The entry below gives a single T cell receptor beta chain sequence along with its context. Other DNA sequences in this specimen translate into the identical CDR3. This record belongs to a study of blood T cell repertoires in COVID-19. There are 13 residues in the CDR3. The ends were cut back, 3 bases at V and 1 base at J, with 6 bases in the middle. Sequenced by immunoSEQ multiplex PCR; TCRdb stores in-frame clones only, minus some. The sample contains approximately 500,000 clones, approximately 88% of which appear only once. The genes are TRBV12-3 or TRBV12-4 and TRBJ1-1; the D is unclear. This clonotype was obtained from a woman aged 50 to 60 with COVID-19, enrolled during active disease. The sample comprised peripheral blood. The CDR3 DNA reads as TGTGCCAGCAGTTTGGGCGAGAACACTGAAGCTTTCTTT. Its translation is CASSLGENTEAFF.